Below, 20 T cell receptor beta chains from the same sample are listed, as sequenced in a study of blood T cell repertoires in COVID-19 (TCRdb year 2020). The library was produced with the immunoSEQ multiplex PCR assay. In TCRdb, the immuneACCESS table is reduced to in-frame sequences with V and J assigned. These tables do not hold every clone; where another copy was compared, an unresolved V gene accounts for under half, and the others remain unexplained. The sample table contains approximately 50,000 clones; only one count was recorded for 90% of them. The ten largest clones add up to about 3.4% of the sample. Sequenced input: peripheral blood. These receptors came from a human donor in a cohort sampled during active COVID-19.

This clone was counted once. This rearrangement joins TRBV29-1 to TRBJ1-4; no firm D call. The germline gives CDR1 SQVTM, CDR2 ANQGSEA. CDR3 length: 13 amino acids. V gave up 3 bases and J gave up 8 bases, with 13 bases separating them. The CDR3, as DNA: TGCAGCGTTGAGGAGGGCCCCCTGGAAAAACTGTTTTTT. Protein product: CSVEEGPLEKLFF.

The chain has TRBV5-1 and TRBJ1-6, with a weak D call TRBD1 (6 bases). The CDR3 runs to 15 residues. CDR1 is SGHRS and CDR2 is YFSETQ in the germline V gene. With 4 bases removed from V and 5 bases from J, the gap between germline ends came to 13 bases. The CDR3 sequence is CASSTWDNNNSPLHF. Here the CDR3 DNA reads TGCGCCAGCAGCACCTGGGACAACAATAATTCACCCCTCCACTTT.

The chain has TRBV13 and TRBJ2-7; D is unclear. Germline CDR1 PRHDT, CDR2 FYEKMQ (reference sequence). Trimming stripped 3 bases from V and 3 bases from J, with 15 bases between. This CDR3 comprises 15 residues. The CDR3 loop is CASSLYAATDYEQYF. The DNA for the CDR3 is TGTGCCAGCAGCTTGTATGCCGCCACAGACTACGAGCAGTACTTC.

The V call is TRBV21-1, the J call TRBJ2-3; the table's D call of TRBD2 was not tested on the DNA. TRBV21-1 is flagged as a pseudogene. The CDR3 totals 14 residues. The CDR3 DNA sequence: TGTGCCAGCGGCGAGCGGCCCGCCAGGGATACGCAGTATTTT. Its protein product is CASGERPARDTQYF.

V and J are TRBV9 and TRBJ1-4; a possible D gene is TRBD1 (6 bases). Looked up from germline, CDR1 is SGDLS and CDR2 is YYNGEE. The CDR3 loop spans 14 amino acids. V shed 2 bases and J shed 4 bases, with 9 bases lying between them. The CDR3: CASSVKGHNEKLFF. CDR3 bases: TGTGCCAGCAGCGTTAAGGGACATAATGAAAAACTGTTTTTT. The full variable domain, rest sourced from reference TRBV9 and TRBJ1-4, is DSGVTQTPKHLITATGQRVTLRCSPRSGDLSVYWYQQSLDQGLQFLIQYYNGEERAKGNILERFSAQQFPDLHSELNLSSLELGDSALYFCASSVKGHNEKLFFGSGTQLSVL.

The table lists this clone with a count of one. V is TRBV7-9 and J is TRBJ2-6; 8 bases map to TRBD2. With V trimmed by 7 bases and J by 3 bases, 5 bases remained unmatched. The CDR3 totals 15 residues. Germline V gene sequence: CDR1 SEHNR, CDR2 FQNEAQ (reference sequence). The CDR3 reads CASTEAGVGANVLTF. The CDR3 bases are TGTGCCAGCACAGAAGCGGGGGTTGGGGCCAACGTCCTGACTTTC.

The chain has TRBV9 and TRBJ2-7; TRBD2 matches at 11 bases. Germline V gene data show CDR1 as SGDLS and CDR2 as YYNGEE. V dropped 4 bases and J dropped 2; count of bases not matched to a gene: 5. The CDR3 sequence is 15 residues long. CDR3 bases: TGTGCCAGCAGCCCTAGCGGGAGGCACCCCTACGAGCAGTACTTC. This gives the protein CASSPSGRHPYEQYF.

CDR3 loop: CASRLGPVTYNEQFF. The CDR3 DNA reads as TGTGCCAGCAGGCTAGGTCCGGTAACCTACAATGAGCAGTTCTTC. The genes are TRBV6-5 and TRBJ2-1, with no clear D. The CDR3 spans 15 residues. V was clipped by 6 bases and J by 2 bases, with 14 bases between them. The germline gives CDR1 MNHEY, CDR2 SVGAGI.

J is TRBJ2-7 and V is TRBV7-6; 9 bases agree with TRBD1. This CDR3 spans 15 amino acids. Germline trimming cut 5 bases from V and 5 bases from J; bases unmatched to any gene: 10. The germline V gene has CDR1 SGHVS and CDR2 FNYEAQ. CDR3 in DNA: TGTGCCAGCAGCCGTTCCGGGACAGGGAGGAACGAGCAGTACTTC. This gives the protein CASSRSGTGRNEQYF.

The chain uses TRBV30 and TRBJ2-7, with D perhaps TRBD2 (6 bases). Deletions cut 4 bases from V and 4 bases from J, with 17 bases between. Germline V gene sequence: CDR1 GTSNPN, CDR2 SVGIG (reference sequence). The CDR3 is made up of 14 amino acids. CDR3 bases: TGTGCCTGGAATCGGGGGAAATCCAGATACGAGCAGTACTTC. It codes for CAWNRGKSRYEQYF.

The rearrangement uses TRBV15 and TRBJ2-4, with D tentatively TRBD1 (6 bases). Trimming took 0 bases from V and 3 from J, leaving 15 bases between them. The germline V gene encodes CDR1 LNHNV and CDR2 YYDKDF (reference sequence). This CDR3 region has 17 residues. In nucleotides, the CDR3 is TGTGCCACCAGCAGAGATTTGGGGGCATTGGACAAAAACATTCAGTACTTC. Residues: CATSRDLGALDKNIQYF.

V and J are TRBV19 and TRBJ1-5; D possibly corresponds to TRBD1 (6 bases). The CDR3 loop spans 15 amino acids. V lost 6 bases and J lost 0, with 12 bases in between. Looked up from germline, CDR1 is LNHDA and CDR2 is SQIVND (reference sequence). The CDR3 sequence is CASRDTGYSNQPQHF. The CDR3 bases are TGTGCCAGTAGGGATACAGGGTATAGCAATCAGCCCCAGCATTTT. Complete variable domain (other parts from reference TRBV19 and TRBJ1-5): DGGITQSPKYLFRKEGQNVTLSCEQNLNHDAMYWYRQDPGQGLRLIYYSQIVNDFQKGDIAEGYSVSREKKESFPLTVTSAQKNPTAFYLCASRDTGYSNQPQHFGDGTRLSIL.

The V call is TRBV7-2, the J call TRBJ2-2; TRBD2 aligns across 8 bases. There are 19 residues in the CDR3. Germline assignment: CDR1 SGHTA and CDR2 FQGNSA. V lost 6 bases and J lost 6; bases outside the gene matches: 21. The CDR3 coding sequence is TGTGCCAGCAGACGGGAGGGGCGCCCGGACCTTACCCAGGCCGGGGAGCTGTTTTTT. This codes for CASRREGRPDLTQAGELFF.

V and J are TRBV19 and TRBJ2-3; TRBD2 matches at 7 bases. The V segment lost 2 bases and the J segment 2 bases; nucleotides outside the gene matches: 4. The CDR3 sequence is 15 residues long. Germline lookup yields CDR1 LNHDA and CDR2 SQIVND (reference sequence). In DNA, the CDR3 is TGTGCCAGTAGTATAAAGAGCGGGACCACAGATACGCAGTATTTT. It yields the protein CASSIKSGTTDTQYF.

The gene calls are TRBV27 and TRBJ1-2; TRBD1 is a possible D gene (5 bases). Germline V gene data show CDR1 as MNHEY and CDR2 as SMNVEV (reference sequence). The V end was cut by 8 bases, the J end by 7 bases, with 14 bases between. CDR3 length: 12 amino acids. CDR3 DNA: TGTGCCAGCGGCCCAGGGCGATCTGGCTACACCTTC. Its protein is CASGPGRSGYTF.

The CDR3 reads CASSFSLDYEQYF. CDR3 bases: TGTGCCAGCAGCTTTTCGTTAGACTACGAGCAGTACTTC. The chain couples TRBV7-9 to TRBJ2-7; no clear D gene. The germline V gene encodes CDR1 SEHNR and CDR2 FQNEAQ (reference sequence). This CDR3 region has 13 residues. The V and J ends lost 3 bases and 3 bases respectively, with 9 bases between them.

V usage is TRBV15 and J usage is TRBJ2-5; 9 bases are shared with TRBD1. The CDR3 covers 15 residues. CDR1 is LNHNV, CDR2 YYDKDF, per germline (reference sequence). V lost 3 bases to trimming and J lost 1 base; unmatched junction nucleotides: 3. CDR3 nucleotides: TGTGCCACCAGCAGGGGGACAGGGTCCCAAGAGACCCAGTACTTC. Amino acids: CATSRGTGSQETQYF.

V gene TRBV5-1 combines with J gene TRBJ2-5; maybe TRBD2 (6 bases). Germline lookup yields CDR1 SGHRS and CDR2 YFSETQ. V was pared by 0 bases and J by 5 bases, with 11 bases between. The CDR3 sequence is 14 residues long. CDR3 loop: CASSLGAGTETQYF. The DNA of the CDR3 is TGCGCCAGCAGCTTGGGAGCGGGTACGGAGACCCAGTACTTC.

In DNA form, the CDR3 reads TGTGCCAGCACCCCGGACTTCGGGGCCAACGTCCTGACTTTC. Amino acids: CASTPDFGANVLTF. This chain connects TRBV2 to TRBJ2-6, with D possibly matching TRBD2 (5 bases). The CDR3 runs 14 residues. Trimming took 7 bases from V and 4 from J, leaving 11 bases between them. Germline loops: CDR1 SNHLY, CDR2 FYNNEI.

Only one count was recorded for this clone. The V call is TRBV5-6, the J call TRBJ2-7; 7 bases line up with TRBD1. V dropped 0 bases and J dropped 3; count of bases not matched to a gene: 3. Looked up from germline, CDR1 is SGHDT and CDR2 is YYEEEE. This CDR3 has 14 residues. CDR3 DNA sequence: TGTGCCAGCAGCTTGGGGGCAGGGGGCTACGAGCAGTACGTC. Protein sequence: CASSLGAGGYEQYV.